This T cell receptor (beta chain) was sequenced in a study of CD8 T cells in ankylosing spondylitis (dated by TCRdb to the late 2010s). For context, the study as a whole: The study set out to find disease-linked TCR variants by profiling T cell receptor beta repertoires in ankylosing spondylitis patients and healthy donors. The whole study cohort included about a hundred healthy donors and 25 ankylosing spondylitis patients. Peripheral blood was sampled, and synovial fluid was additionally collected from ankylosing spondylitis patients. Broader findings and caveats from the paper: Some motif variants were previously reported in synovial fluid and blood of reactive arthritis patients, suggesting common disease-initiation mechanisms. The disease-linked clones had a CD8+ phenotype and were found at relatively low frequencies in peripheral blood. Blood from ankylosing spondylitis patients appeared to be characterized by a TCR beta motif made up of under ten highly homologous amino acid variants. Significant enrichment of the disease-linked clones was reported in matched synovial fluid samples from ankylosing spondylitis patients.

Taken from cysteine to phenylalanine, the CDR3 has 14 residues. The only DNA kept is the CDR3, 42 bases in frame from the first base. After removal of 7 bases from V and 6 bases from J, the junction retains 9 bases not matched to a gene. TCRdb records Illumina HiSeq 2500 as the sequencer. TCR beta libraries were prepared by quantitative 5'-RACE with molecular barcodes. As for how the authors treated the data: A new computational method, built on a probabilistic model of VDJ rearrangement, was used to identify disease-linked TCR variants. TCRdb trimmed public reads at Q25 via fastp, called clones via MiXCR and kept in-frame beta chains. Rows with a matching CDR3 protein are joined into one entry that keeps the most common DNA and genes. Here the V and J calls rest on TCRdb's processing, not on the authors' analysis. The sample table lists approximately 400,000 distinct CDR3 sequences, 25% to 30% of them with a count of one. Together, the top ten hold 0.75% to 0.9% of the sample.

This clonotype was counted only a few times. Its antigen is not yet known. Base-call qualities are not available, and no considerably larger clone is one nucleotide away. The chain joins TRBV12-3 or TRBV12-4 to TRBJ1-1; 9 bases in between match TRBD1. The receptor was isolated from a male donor with ankylosing spondylitis. The sequenced sample consisted of blood, either unsorted or a sorted T cell fraction (not recorded which). The CDR3 here reads CASTPGQGSPEAFF. DNA sequence: TGTGCCAGCACCCCGGGACAGGGATCCCCTGAAGCTTTCTTT.